Judged by abundance, the clone carrying this TCR beta chain is medium-sized. The antigen remains unidentified. This sample was taken from a study of Graves' ophthalmopathy and Graves' hyperthyroidism. Study as a whole: Untreated patients at initial diagnosis provided peripheral blood. Findings and limits, study-wide: Researchers report that a 13-signature model separated ophthalmopathy from stable hyperthyroidism, posting 87.88% sensitivity and 75% to 84% specificity.

Uncontrolled infections, other autoimmune diseases, pregnancy or lactation barred patients from enrollment. The authors amplified TCR beta CDR3 regions from RNA transcripts. RT-PCR with HTBI primers came first, then second-round multiplex PCR. TCRdb redid the calling of the multiplex PCR reads with MiXCR, one entry per CDR3 protein. The repertoire includes approximately 700,000 distinct CDR3 sequences, approximately 39% of them detected once, and roughly 3% sits in the top ten. V was shortened by 9 bases and J by 1 base, with 12 bases between the two germline ends. The CDR3 is made up of 13 amino acids. Germline V gives CDR1 SEHNR, CDR2 FQNEAQ (reference sequence).

Sequencing used peripheral blood. This chain links TRBV7-9 with TRBJ1-1, with D perhaps TRBD1 (5 bases). The TCR sequence derives from an adult man with Graves' ophthalmopathy. The CDR3 nucleotides are TGTGCCAGTATCGGGACCGAGAACACTGAAGCTTTCTTT. As protein: CASIGTENTEAFF.